This T cell receptor beta chain came from a study of cytomegalovirus exposure and HLA in healthy donors (TCRdb year 2017). With respect to the entire study: According to a later analysis, the roughly 130 validation repertoires were produced on the same platform as the 680 or so repertoires of the first cohort. The study aimed to test whether signatures of past pathogen exposure could be identified by cataloging public T cell receptors. A separate validation cohort of over a hundred different subjects was used in addition to the roughly 620-subject first cohort. To predict cytomegalovirus infection status, the study brought together high-throughput TCR immunosequencing, statistical association of individual TCRs with disease status, and machine learning. Findings and caveats that apply to the study as a whole: A few of the identified cytomegalovirus-associated TCR beta chains were confirmed in vitro to be specific for cytomegalovirus antigens. Of the cluster scores, approximately 94% were above 0 in a later analysis, which found that TCRs clustered in the first cohort also tended to co-occur in the 95 to 150 validation repertoires. Cytomegalovirus status was reported to be diagnosed by the classifier with high specificity and sensitivity in both the original and validation cohorts. According to the authors, the approach could potentially be generalized to other disease states and immunological phenotypes. The study gave a list of under 200 TCR beta chains associated with cytomegalovirus. The validation cohort had no HLA typing available for a later analysis, so co-occurrence within that cohort was assessed over all 130 or so repertoires. While some public TCRs were present in many individuals, most TCR sequences turned up only very rarely across donors.

From a lookup of the germline V gene, CDR1 and CDR2 are SGHDN and FVKESK. V trim: 4 bases; J trim: 2 bases; unmatched bases: 4. The CDR3, from cysteine to phenylalanine, totals 16 residues. Of all the DNA, just the CDR3 is kept, 48 bases in frame from base 1. Separate from the approximately 700-subject first cohort, the validation cohort of roughly 130 subjects was the group to which the donors belonged. Libraries were prepared through the immunoSEQ multiplex PCR assay. The study's own analysis went as follows. To diagnose cytomegalovirus status from the catalog of TCR beta chain sequences, a statistical classification framework was built. The table was pulled from immuneACCESS by TCRdb, which kept in-frame rearrangements only. Such tables lose some clones; where checked, under half of the loss comes from unresolved V genes, and the rest has no known cause. D and trimming were read from the DNA, whereas the V and J calls and clone size are those reported in that table. Present in this sample are about 120,000 clones, 89% of which were seen just once. The top ten clonotypes cover 1.5% to 2% of the sample.

Note on this clone: It lacks a known antigen. The record has no base qualities; no much larger clone is one base away.

The receptor's source is a woman aged 18-29 years in good health and CMV-seronegative. The chain was built from TRBV14 and TRBJ2-1, and 11 junction bases match TRBD2. Sample: PBMCs. The bases are TGTGCCAGCAGCCCCCGGACTAGCGGGCCCTACAATGAGCAGTTCTTC. Its product reads: CASSPRTSGPYNEQFF.